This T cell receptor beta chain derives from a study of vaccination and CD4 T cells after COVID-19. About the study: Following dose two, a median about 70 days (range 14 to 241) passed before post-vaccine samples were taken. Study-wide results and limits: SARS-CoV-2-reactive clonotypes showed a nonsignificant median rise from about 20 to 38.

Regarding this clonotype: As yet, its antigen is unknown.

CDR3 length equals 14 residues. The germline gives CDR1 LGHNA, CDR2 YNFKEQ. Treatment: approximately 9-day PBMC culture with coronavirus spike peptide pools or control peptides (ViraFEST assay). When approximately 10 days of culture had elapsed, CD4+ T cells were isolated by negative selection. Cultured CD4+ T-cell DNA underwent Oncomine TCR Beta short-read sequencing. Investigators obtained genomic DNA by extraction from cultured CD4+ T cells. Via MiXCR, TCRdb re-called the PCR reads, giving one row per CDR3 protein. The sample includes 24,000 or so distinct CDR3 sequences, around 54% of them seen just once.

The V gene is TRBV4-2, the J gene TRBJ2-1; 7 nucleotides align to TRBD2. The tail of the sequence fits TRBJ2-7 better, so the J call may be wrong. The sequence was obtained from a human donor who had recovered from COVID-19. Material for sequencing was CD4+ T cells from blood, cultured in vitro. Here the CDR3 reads CASSQPAGFYEQYF. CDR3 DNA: TGTGCCAGCAGCCAACCAGCGGGATTCTACGAGCAGTACTTC.